These 8 T cell receptor beta chains were sequenced from one sample in a study of T cell responses to AZD1222 COVID-19 vaccine. TCRdb keeps only in-frame clones here, not all; method: immunoSEQ multiplex PCR. This sample has roughly 120,000 clones; approximately 92% occur once, and the top ten carry approximately 2.7%. This material consisted of peripheral blood, taken 28 days after the second AZD1222 dose. The receptor set was obtained from an adult who received the AZD1222 COVID-19 vaccine.

The chain carries TRBV11-2 and TRBJ2-3, with unresolved D. V lost 1 base and J 2 bases, leaving 7 bases between the germline ends. This CDR3 spans 14 amino acids. Germline V gene sequence: CDR1 SGHAT, CDR2 FQNNGV. The CDR3 sequence: CASSLGADTDTQYF. The CDR3, as DNA: TGTGCCAGCAGCTTAGGTGCAGACACAGATACGCAGTATTTT.

The J gene is TRBJ2-1, the V gene TRBV6-5; a possible D gene is TRBD2 (5 bases). V dropped 7 bases and J dropped 0 bases, with 10 bases sitting between them. The CDR3 loop spans 14 amino acids. Germline-derived CDR1 and CDR2 are MNHEY and SVGAGI. This CDR3 is CASKGLVSYNEQFF. In nucleotides, the CDR3 is TGTGCCAGCAAAGGACTGGTCTCCTACAATGAGCAGTTCTTC.

The rearrangement uses TRBV9 and TRBJ2-1; perhaps D is TRBD1 or TRBD2 (6 bases each). Germline V gene sequence: CDR1 SGDLS, CDR2 YYNGEE. Trimming left V 1 base short and J 1 base short, with 12 bases between. The CDR3 contains 16 residues. CDR3 region: CASSVMGGNSYNEQFF. For the CDR3, the DNA is TGTGCCAGCAGCGTAATGGGGGGCAATTCCTACAATGAGCAGTTCTTC.

The chain recombines TRBV12-5 with TRBJ1-2; D is unresolved. This CDR3 region has 13 residues. Trimming removed 6 bases from V and 0 bases from J, with 8 bases in between. CDR1 is LGHNT, CDR2 FRNRAP, per germline. CDR3 in DNA: TGTGCTAGTGGGACATCGGCTAACTATGGCTACACCTTC. This translates into CASGTSANYGYTF.

This CDR3 is CASSSHRDRSDNWASYNEQFF. The DNA of the CDR3 is TGTGCCAGCAGTTCCCACCGGGACAGGTCTGATAACTGGGCATCCTACAATGAGCAGTTCTTC. The V and J genes are TRBV28 and TRBJ2-1; 8 nucleotides match TRBD1. V was clipped by 4 bases and J by 1 base; unmatched bases: 21. The CDR3 runs to 21 residues. The germline gives CDR1 MDHEN, CDR2 SYDVKM.

The chain links TRBV6-2 or TRBV6-3 to TRBJ2-4, with 9 bases that match TRBD2. The CDR3 sequence is 16 residues long. The J segment lost 0 bases and the V segment lost 2 bases, leaving 2 bases of the junction unmatched. Germline V gene data show CDR1 as MNHEY and CDR2 as SVGEGT. CDR3 protein: CASSYSGGLAKNIQYF. As DNA, the CDR3 is TGTGCCAGCAGTTACAGCGGGGGGCTAGCCAAAAACATTCAGTACTTC.

This chain uses TRBV7-2 with TRBJ2-7, with 7 bases identical to TRBD1. CDR3 size: 15 residues. Per the germline V gene, CDR1 is SGHTA and CDR2 is FQGNSA. Losses at the gene ends were 5 bases for V and 3 bases for J; bases not matched to a gene: 10. The CDR3 sequence: CASSQGTVAVYEQYF. The CDR3 region has the DNA TGTGCCAGCAGCCAAGGGACAGTCGCCGTCTACGAGCAGTACTTC.

The gene calls are TRBV27 and TRBJ1-2, with D possibly TRBD1 on 6 matching bases. Germline values: CDR1 MNHEY, CDR2 SMNVEV (reference sequence). With 5 bases removed from V and 6 bases from J, the gap between germline ends came to 13 bases. There are 13 residues in the CDR3. The CDR3 protein is CASSAANRDGYTF. For the CDR3, the DNA is TGTGCCAGCAGTGCAGCAAACAGGGATGGCTACACCTTC.